This T cell receptor (beta chain) is drawn from a study of cytomegalovirus exposure and HLA in healthy donors. Overall study results and limits: A few V segments could not be told apart, such as TRBV6-2 and TRBV6-3, and were left out.

The study ran its PCR with 60 Vbeta and 13 Jbeta primers. Clones were sequenced by immunoSEQ multiplex PCR, and TCRdb holds only the in-frame ones, with some missing. The sample includes some 150,000 clones, around three fifths seen only once; the top ten take 2% to 3%. Turning to this clone: Its antigen remains unidentified. Compared with germline, one end of the junction differs, possibly owing to a read error.

This CDR3 is 13 amino acids long. Germline lookup yields CDR1 GTSNPN and CDR2 SVGIG (reference sequence). This sequence was found in a woman in her thirties or forties in good health and CMV-seronegative. Sequences were obtained from PBMCs. V and J are TRBV30 and TRBJ1-1, with D tentatively TRBD1 (5 bases). CDR3 nucleotide sequence: TGTGCCTGGATCTTGGGGCGGGGCACTGGAGCTTTCTTT. It encodes CAWILGRGTGAFF.